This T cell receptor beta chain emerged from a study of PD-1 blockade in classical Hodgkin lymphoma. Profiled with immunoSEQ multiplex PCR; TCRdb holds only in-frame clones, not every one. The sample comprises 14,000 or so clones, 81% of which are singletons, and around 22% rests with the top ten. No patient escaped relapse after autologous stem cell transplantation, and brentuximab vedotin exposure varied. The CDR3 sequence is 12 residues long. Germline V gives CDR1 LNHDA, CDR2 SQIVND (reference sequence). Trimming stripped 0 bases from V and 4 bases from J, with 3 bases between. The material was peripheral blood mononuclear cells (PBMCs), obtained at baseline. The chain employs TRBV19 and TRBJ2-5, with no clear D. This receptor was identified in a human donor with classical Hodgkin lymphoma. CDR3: CASSIEGETQYF. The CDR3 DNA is TGTGCCAGTAGTATAGAGGGAGAGACCCAGTACTTC. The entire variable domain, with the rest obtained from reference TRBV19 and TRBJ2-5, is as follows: DGGITQSPKYLFRKEGQNVTLSCEQNLNHDAMYWYRQDPGQGLRLIYYSQIVNDFQKGDIAEGYSVSREKKESFPLTVTSAQKNPTAFYLCASSIEGETQYFGPGTRLLVL.